These T cell receptor beta chains were read from a single sample in a study of cytotoxic CD8 clonotypes in ibrutinib-treated CLL. Profiling relied on immunoSEQ multiplex PCR, and the TCRdb table lists in-frame clones only, not all of them. This table has about 200,000 clones, approximately 68% appearing once. The specimen comprised PBMCs, sampled after 24 months of ibrutinib treatment. These receptor sequences come from a human donor with chronic lymphocytic leukemia. Each CDR3 is given with its conserved first and last residue. Fields, in order: clone size, V gene, J gene, D gene, CDR3 protein, CDR3 DNA. The D gene is left open where the match is weak. The size entry is marked missing in some rows and otherwise reads once, few, many or a size class.

-	TRBV15	TRBJ2-7	TRBD2	CATSRESLSSGTYEQYF	TGTGCCACCAGCAGAGAAAGTTTGTCTAGCGGTACGTACGAGCAGTACTTC
-	TRBV7-9	TRBJ2-7	TRBD2	CASSFGTTYEQYF	TGTGCCAGCAGCTTCGGGACTACCTACGAGCAGTACTTC
-	TRBV28	TRBJ1-2	-	CASSLSLGNRDYGYTF	TGTGCCAGCAGTTTGAGCCTGGGTAATCGTGACTATGGCTACACCTTC
-	TRBV14	TRBJ1-2	TRBD1	CASSPVDRGGRGYTF	TGTGCCAGCAGCCCGGTGGACAGGGGAGGCAGGGGCTACACCTTC
-	TRBV19	TRBJ2-4	-	CASSIDRDLNIQYF	TGTGCCAGTAGTATAGATCGGGACCTAAACATTCAGTACTTC
-	TRBV27	TRBJ2-3	TRBD2	CASCGLAGGLRTTDTQYF	TGTGCCAGCTGCGGACTAGCGGGAGGGTTGAGGACCACAGATACGCAGTATTTT
-	TRBV15	TRBJ2-1	TRBD2	CATSRGLAGLYNEQFF	TGTGCCACCAGCAGAGGACTAGCGGGTCTCTACAATGAGCAGTTCTTC
-	TRBV7-2	TRBJ2-3	-	CASSNRDSTDTQYF	TGTGCCAGCAGCAACCGGGACTCGACAGATACGCAGTATTTT
-	TRBV28	TRBJ2-7	TRBD2	CASSERESEQYF	TGTGCCAGCAGTGAGCGGGAGTCCGAGCAGTACTTC
-	TRBV9	TRBJ2-7	-	CASSVSPGPNYEQYF	TGTGCCAGCAGCGTCAGCCCGGGACCGAACTACGAGCAGTACTTC
-	TRBV11-2	TRBJ1-2	-	CASARRGDFLGYTF	TGTGCCAGCGCAAGACGGGGGGACTTTTTGGGCTACACCTTC
-	TRBV6-6	TRBJ2-3	-	CASKRREPDTQYF	TGTGCCAGCAAACGCCGGGAGCCGGATACGCAGTATTTT
-	TRBV5-6	TRBJ2-5	-	CASSSTGTTETQYF	TGTGCCAGCAGCTCTACCGGGACGACTGAGACCCAGTACTTC
-	TRBV9	TRBJ2-1	TRBD2	CASSPHPGTSGYNEQFF	TGTGCCAGCAGCCCTCACCCCGGGACTAGCGGATACAATGAGCAGTTCTTC
-	TRBV6-5	TRBJ2-7	TRBD2	CATNGGDSYEQYF	TGTGCCACCAATGGGGGGGATTCCTACGAGCAGTACTTC
-	TRBV19	TRBJ1-5	-	CASSSREGGNQPQHF	TGTGCCAGTAGTAGCCGGGAAGGCGGCAATCAGCCCCAGCATTTT
few	TRBV2	TRBJ1-5	-	CASSAGGRGNQPQHF	TGTGCCAGCAGCGCGGGGGGCAGGGGCAATCAGCCCCAGCATTTT
-	TRBV6-5	TRBJ1-5	-	CASSPHYSNQPQHF	TGTGCCAGCAGCCCTCATTATAGCAATCAGCCCCAGCATTTT
-	TRBV18	TRBJ1-1	-	CASSPAGNTEAFF	TGTGCCAGCTCACCTGCAGGGAACACTGAAGCTTTCTTT
-	TRBV7-2	TRBJ1-2	TRBD1	CASSLAGGQGHDDGYTF	TGTGCCAGCAGCTTAGCTGGGGGACAGGGACACGACGATGGCTACACCTTC
-	TRBV18	TRBJ2-1	TRBD1	CASSAGTGGDEQFF	TGTGCCAGCTCGGCCGGGACAGGGGGTGATGAGCAGTTCTTC
-	TRBV7-2	TRBJ2-7	-	CASSLVGSSYEQYF	TGTGCCAGCAGCTTAGTAGGGAGCTCCTACGAGCAGTACTTC
-	TRBV29-1	TRBJ2-1	-	CSVSFGTPQYNEQFF	TGCAGCGTGTCCTTTGGGACACCCCAATACAATGAGCAGTTCTTC
-	TRBV15	TRBJ2-3	-	CATSRDPTDTQYF	TGTGCCACCAGCAGAGACCCAACAGATACGCAGTATTTT
-	TRBV4-2	TRBJ1-1	-	CASSQEQHPILMNTEAFF	TGTGCCAGCAGCCAAGAACAGCACCCGATATTAATGAACACTGAAGCTTTCTTT
once	TRBV13	TRBJ2-7	TRBD2	CASSLAAGGPDEQYF	TGTGCCAGCAGCTTAGCAGCGGGAGGGCCGGACGAGCAGTACTTC
-	TRBV6-5	TRBJ1-3	TRBD1	CASSLDRTRGNTIYF	TGTGCCAGCAGTTTGGACAGGACTAGGGGAAACACCATATATTTT
-	TRBV5-1	TRBJ2-5	-	CASSFAQDKETQYF	TGCGCCAGCAGCTTTGCACAGGATAAAGAGACCCAGTACTTC
few	TRBV5-1	TRBJ2-2	-	CASSGTGLGTGELFF	TGCGCCAGCAGCGGAACAGGGTTAGGCACCGGGGAGCTGTTTTTT
-	TRBV12-5	TRBJ2-1	-	CASGLVRGDSEQFF	TGTGCTAGTGGTTTGGTACGGGGGGACAGTGAGCAGTTCTTC
-	TRBV6-6	TRBJ1-2	-	CASSYREDYGYTF	TGTGCCAGCAGTTACCGAGAGGACTATGGCTACACCTTC
few	TRBV25-1	TRBJ2-7	-	CASSEDARGVDEQYF	TGTGCCAGCAGTGAAGACGCCCGAGGGGTCGACGAGCAGTACTTC
-	TRBV6-1	TRBJ2-7	TRBD2	CASSGGLTFYEQYF	TGTGCCAGCAGTGGGGGACTAACTTTCTACGAGCAGTACTTC
-	TRBV7-3	TRBJ1-2	-	CASSPPGLKGPYGYTF	TGTGCCAGCAGCCCACCGGGCCTGAAAGGGCCCTATGGCTACACCTTC
-	TRBV5-1	TRBJ2-7	-	CASSGTQGSFALQYF	TGCGCCAGCAGCGGGACACAGGGTTCTTTTGCTCTTCAGTACTTC
-	TRBV4-3	TRBJ2-1	-	CASSRRNNEQFF	TGCGCCAGCAGCCGTAGGAACAATGAGCAGTTCTTC
-	TRBV6-4	TRBJ2-1	TRBD2	CASRPRASGQYNEQFF	TGTGCCAGCAGACCACGGGCTAGCGGACAATACAATGAGCAGTTCTTC
-	TRBV5-6	TRBJ1-1	TRBD1	CASSFSDRRNTEAFF	TGTGCCAGCAGCTTTTCGGACAGGCGGAACACTGAAGCTTTCTTT
once	TRBV4-3	TRBJ2-5	-	CASSQRRSETQYF	TGCGCCAGCAGCCAAAGGCGCAGCGAGACCCAGTACTTC
-	TRBV4-1	TRBJ1-1	TRBD1	CASSQDPPGQTLNTEAFF	TGCGCCAGCAGCCAAGATCCTCCGGGACAGACCTTGAACACTGAAGCTTTCTTT